The 5 T cell receptor beta chains reported below all come from one sample, sequenced in a study of blood T cell repertoires in COVID-19. This table comes from immunoSEQ multiplex PCR, and its TCRdb copy is limited to in-frame clones, with some not included. There are approximately 440,000 clones in the sample; about 87% occur only once, and 10% to 15% lies in the top ten. Sequenced input: peripheral blood. Receptor source: a woman aged 50 to 60 with COVID-19, enrolled during active disease.

This clone was counted between two and nine times. An end of the junction does not agree with germline; a read error may underlie this. This chain links TRBV15 with TRBJ2-7; perhaps TRBD2 as D (5 bases). Germline assignment: CDR1 LNHNV and CDR2 YYDKDF (reference sequence). This CDR3 contains 12 residues. The CDR3 sequence is CATSRGRETPNF. CDR3 nucleotides: TGTGCCACCAGCAGAGGCCGGGAAACTCCCAACTTC.

The CDR3 loop reads CASSPSGQMNTEAFF. The CDR3 DNA sequence: TGTGCCAGCAGCCCCAGTGGACAGATGAACACTGAAGCTTTCTTT. The chain combines TRBV6-5 with TRBJ1-1, with D possibly being TRBD1 (6 bases). The germline V gene encodes CDR1 MNHEY and CDR2 SVGAGI. The ends were cut back, 6 bases at V and 0 bases at J, with 14 bases in the middle. This CDR3 has 15 residues.

The chain links TRBV5-1 to TRBJ1-2; 8 nucleotides agree with TRBD1. The CDR3 runs 16 residues. Germline V CDR1 and CDR2: SGHRS, YFSETQ. The trim removed 4 bases at V and 1 base at J, leaving 9 bases unmatched. In nucleotides, the CDR3 is TGCGCCAGCAGCGACGGACAGGGCCCTCTTAACTATGGCTACACCTTC. Protein: CASSDGQGPLNYGYTF.

V is TRBV27 and J is TRBJ1-4; no clear D gene. The V and J ends lost 6 bases and 4 bases respectively, with 12 bases between them. This CDR3 comprises 14 residues. CDR1 and CDR2 (germline): MNHEY, SMNVEV (reference sequence). Written as DNA, the CDR3 is TGTGCCAGCAGGCTAGATCCGGGTAATGAAAAACTGTTTTTT. Translated, it gives CASRLDPGNEKLFF.

The chain is built from TRBV2 and TRBJ1-4; 8 nucleotides align to TRBD1. J lost 8 bases, V lost 6 bases, and 11 bases had no gene match. CDR3 size: 15 residues. Germline assignment: CDR1 SNHLY and CDR2 FYNNEI. The CDR3 loop is CASRDDRGNGEKLFF. DNA for the CDR3: TGTGCCAGCAGAGATGACAGGGGAAATGGGGAAAAACTGTTTTTT.